This TCR beta chain was identified in a study of PD-1 blockade in classical Hodgkin lymphoma. Study context: Once every 2 weeks, patients received intravenous nivolumab at 3 mg/kg.

Study-level results: Relapsed/refractory patients reportedly had the lowest baseline TCR diversity, below newly diagnosed patients, who were below healthy donors. Baseline diversity was lower in partial responders and progressors than complete responders.

This CDR3 spans 14 amino acids. The germline gives CDR1 SGHRS, CDR2 YFSETQ. Trimming took off 2 bases at V and 0 bases at J, with 5 bases between the two ends. Sequenced by immunoSEQ multiplex PCR; TCRdb stores in-frame clones only, minus some. Of over 11,000 clones in the sample, 78% were seen once. Relapse after autologous stem cell transplantation occurred in every patient, and brentuximab vedotin exposure varied. As for this clone: Its antigen is not identified.

This chain joins TRBV5-1 and TRBJ1-4; no reliable D call. This sequence originates from a human donor with classical Hodgkin lymphoma. The sequenced sample was peripheral blood mononuclear cells (PBMCs), obtained before the second cycle of nivolumab. The CDR3 bases are TGCGCCAGCAGCTTCACTGCAACTAATGAAAAACTGTTTTTT. Its translation is CASSFTATNEKLFF.